Below, one TCR beta chain is given with its context. Its target is unknown. The V gene lost 4 bases and the J gene lost 8 bases, with 20 bases spanning the gap. Germline CDR1 is MGHRA and CDR2 is YSYEKL. The CDR3 is made up of 15 amino acids. The protocol was immunoSEQ multiplex PCR, while the TCRdb copy is restricted to in-frame clones and leaves out a portion. The sample carries fewer than 40,000 clones, about nine tenths recorded once. This record belongs to a study of regulatory dendritic cells for organ transplantation. Study-level points and caveats: Memory CD8+ T cells were the most oligoclonal; naive cells were highly diverse. The most alloreactive TCR clonotypes were found in resting memory CD8+ cells. Regulatory dendritic cells appeared to expand memory CD8+ clones less than mature ones.

The source of this sequence is a human donor in good health. This chain connects TRBV4-1 to TRBJ1-2, with a possible D match to TRBD1 (6 bases). The specimen was naive CD8+ T cells from blood. Subset: CD45RA+ naive T cells. The CDR3 here is CASSPTPGGAIGYTF. CDR3 DNA: TGCGCCAGCAGCCCGACCCCCGGGGGCGCGATCGGCTACACCTTC.